This is a list of T cell receptor beta chains from one sample in a study of cytomegalovirus exposure and HLA in healthy donors. The table came from immunoSEQ multiplex PCR; TCRdb's copy has only in-frame clones and leaves some out. The sample contains under 200,000 clones, around 68% of which appear only once. The material sequenced was PBMCs. Source of these receptors: a middle-aged woman in good health and CMV-seropositive. Each CDR3 is given with its conserved first and last residue. A D gene is named only where the DNA matches it firmly. The size entry is marked missing in some rows and otherwise reads once, few, many or a size class.

- TRBJ2-1 TRBD2 TRBV9 CASSAGGGVSSYNEQFF TGTGCCAGCAGCGCAGGCGGGGGGGTGAGCTCCTACAATGAGCAGTTCTTC
- TRBJ1-4 - TRBV6-5 CASSYGGGPTEKLFF TGTGCCAGCAGTTACGGGGGGGGGCCGACTGAAAAACTGTTTTTT
- TRBJ2-5 TRBD2 TRBV5-4 CASSSVGGETQYF TGTGCCAGCAGCTCGGTGGGGGGGGAGACCCAGTACTTC
- TRBJ2-1 TRBD2 TRBV19 CASSIVASGRYNEQFF TGTGCCAGTAGTATAGTGGCTAGCGGACGTTACAATGAGCAGTTCTTC
- TRBJ2-7 - TRBV6-5 CASSYSSDFYEQYF TGTGCCAGCAGTTACAGTAGCGACTTCTACGAGCAGTACTTC
- TRBJ2-3 TRBD2 TRBV15 CATSRGLAGSRLDTQYF TGTGCCACCAGCAGGGGACTAGCGGGGTCGAGATTAGATACGCAGTATTTT
few TRBJ2-7 - TRBV5-1 CASSLEADTYEQYF TGCGCCAGCAGCTTGGAGGCGGATACCTACGAGCAGTACTTC
- TRBJ2-1 - TRBV4-3 CASSQEDSQVSSYNEQFF TGCGCCAGCAGCCAAGAAGACAGCCAAGTGAGCTCCTACAATGAGCAGTTCTTC
- TRBJ2-7 - TRBV28 CASTPPFSYEQYF TGTGCCAGCACCCCCCCATTCTCCTACGAGCAGTACTTC
- TRBJ2-1 - TRBV6-1 CASRSLGSSYNEQFF TGTGCCAGCAGGTCCCTCGGGAGCTCCTACAATGAGCAGTTCTTC
- TRBJ2-1 TRBD2 TRBV7-6 CASRPGLAGRTYNEQFF TGTGCCAGCAGACCCGGACTAGCGGGGCGAACCTACAATGAGCAGTTCTTC
- TRBJ1-2 TRBD1 TRBV6-5 CASSPSGQGNGYTF TGTGCCAGCAGTCCATCGGGACAGGGTAATGGCTACACCTTC
once TRBJ2-1 - TRBV19 CASNQAGNEQFF TGTGCCAGTAATCAAGCGGGCAATGAGCAGTTCTTC
- TRBJ2-6 - TRBV27 CASSRQYSGANVLTF TGTGCCAGCAGTCGACAGTACTCTGGGGCCAACGTCCTGACTTTC
few TRBJ1-2 - TRBV7-9 CASSPPIGRGVGYTF TGTGCCAGCAGCCCCCCAATAGGTAGGGGCGTTGGCTACACCTTC
- TRBJ1-2 - TRBV20-1 CSAILLEDYTF TGCAGTGCAATACTTTTAGAGGACTACACCTTC
- TRBJ1-1 - TRBV6-1 CAGSEASGVPSTEAFF TGTGCCGGCAGTGAAGCGTCGGGGGTCCCTAGCACTGAAGCTTTCTTT
- TRBJ2-2 TRBD2 TRBV7-3 CASSLYPGGPTGELFF TGTGCCAGCAGCTTATATCCGGGAGGGCCCACCGGGGAGCTGTTTTTT
few TRBJ2-5 - TRBV5-4 CASSPGQPQDTQYF TGTGCCAGCAGCCCGGGACAACCCCAAGATACCCAGTACTTC
- TRBJ2-1 - TRBV4-3 CASSQDQGGSYEQFF TGCGCCAGCAGCCAAGATCAAGGAGGAAGTTATGAGCAGTTCTTC
- TRBJ2-7 - TRBV27 CASSFQGAYEQYF TGTGCCAGCAGTTTCCAGGGCGCTTACGAGCAGTACTTC
- TRBJ1-2 - TRBV7-8 CASSRIGGMDGYGYTF TGTGCCAGCAGCCGAATAGGGGGAATGGATGGCTATGGCTACACCTTC
- TRBJ2-1 - TRBV21-1 CASSKESPRWEQFF TGTGCCAGCAGCAAAGAGAGCCCCCGATGGGAGCAGTTCTTC
- TRBJ1-2 - TRBV18 CASSQPTGGYTF TGTGCCAGCTCACAACCGACGGGAGGCTACACCTTC
- TRBJ2-1 TRBD2 TRBV5-1 CASSLGTSGGRGEQFF TGCGCCAGCAGCTTGGGGACTAGCGGGGGTCGGGGAGAGCAGTTCTTC
- TRBJ1-2 TRBD1 TRBV11-2 CASSLDPRQGMRKDGYTF TGTGCCAGCAGCTTAGATCCAAGACAGGGGATGAGGAAGGATGGCTACACCTTC
- TRBJ1-2 - TRBV28 CASREPRGARGYTF TGTGCCAGCAGGGAACCCAGGGGCGCGCGGGGCTACACCTTC
once TRBJ2-1 TRBD2 TRBV5-1 CASSGWGLAGAPSYNEQFF TGCGCCAGCAGCGGCTGGGGACTAGCGGGGGCCCCATCCTACAATGAGCAGTTCTTC
- TRBJ1-2 TRBD1 TRBV6-5 CASREDRERVGYTF TGTGCCAGCAGAGAGGACAGGGAGCGGGTTGGCTACACCTTC
- TRBJ2-7 - TRBV27 CASSESPGTGTYEQYF TGTGCCAGCAGTGAATCCCCCGGGACTGGGACTTACGAGCAGTACTTC
- TRBJ2-1 - TRBV2 CASTSGPDEQFF TGTGCCAGCACCAGCGGGCCGGATGAGCAGTTCTTC
- TRBJ1-5 - TRBV5-1 CASSLGAGGNQPQHF TGCGCCAGCAGCTTGGGCGCAGGGGGCAATCAGCCCCAGCATTTT
- TRBJ2-1 - TRBV27 CASSLSAGAHEYNEQFF TGTGCCAGCAGTTTATCCGCGGGGGCCCATGAATACAATGAGCAGTTCTTC
- TRBJ2-7 - TRBV4-3 CASSQDLGAGSEQYF TGCGCCAGCAGCCAAGATCTTGGGGCCGGATCCGAGCAGTACTTC
once TRBJ1-3 - TRBV18 CASSPDNSGNTIYF TGTGCCAGCTCTCCGGACAACTCTGGAAACACCATATATTTT
few TRBJ1-1 - TRBV6-5 CASSYSPRAEAFF TGTGCCAGCAGTTACTCCCCCAGGGCTGAAGCTTTCTTT
- TRBJ1-2 - TRBV7-2 CASSLTDSPYGYTF TGTGCCAGCAGCTTAACTGACAGCCCCTATGGCTACACCTTC
few TRBJ2-3 - TRBV6-6 CASSYSPGAYTDTQYF TGTGCCAGCAGTTACTCCCCCGGAGCCTACACAGATACGCAGTATTTT
few TRBJ2-7 TRBD1 TRBV6-1 CASSVGQAAYEQYF TGTGCCAGCAGTGTGGGACAGGCGGCCTACGAGCAGTACTTC
- TRBJ1-1 - TRBV4-3 CASSQDRGRAEAFF TGCGCCAGCAGCCAAGACAGGGGAAGGGCTGAAGCTTTCTTT
few TRBJ2-1 TRBD1 TRBV28 CTSAGDSSYNEQFF TGTACCTCCGCAGGGGACAGCTCCTACAATGAGCAGTTCTTC
- TRBJ1-2 - TRBV6-1 CASSEVRGPIYGYTF TGTGCCAGCAGTGAAGTGCGGGGACCTATCTATGGCTACACCTTC
- TRBJ1-6 - TRBV5-1 CASSLAPVGDSPLHF TGCGCCAGCAGCTTGGCACCCGTCGGTGATTCACCCCTCCACTTT
few TRBJ1-1 - TRBV4-1 CASSQFALMNTEAFF TGCGCCAGCAGCCAATTCGCGTTGATGAACACTGAAGCTTTCTTT
few TRBJ1-6 - TRBV27 CASSLGPYNSPLHF TGTGCCAGCAGTTTAGGGCCCTATAATTCACCCCTCCACTTT
few TRBJ2-3 TRBD2 TRBV9 CASSVAGGSTDTQYF TGTGCCAGCAGCGTTGCGGGAGGGAGCACAGATACGCAGTATTTT
- TRBJ2-1 TRBD1 TRBV7-2 CASSFLDRGDEQFF TGTGCCAGCAGCTTTTTGGACAGGGGCGATGAGCAGTTCTTC
- TRBJ2-4 - TRBV5-6 CASSLLTGGPKNIQYF TGTGCCAGCAGCTTGTTAACGGGCGGGCCCAAAAACATTCAGTACTTC
- TRBJ1-1 - TRBV7-2 CASSLAGVNTEAFF TGTGCCAGCAGCTTAGCAGGGGTCAACACTGAAGCTTTCTTT